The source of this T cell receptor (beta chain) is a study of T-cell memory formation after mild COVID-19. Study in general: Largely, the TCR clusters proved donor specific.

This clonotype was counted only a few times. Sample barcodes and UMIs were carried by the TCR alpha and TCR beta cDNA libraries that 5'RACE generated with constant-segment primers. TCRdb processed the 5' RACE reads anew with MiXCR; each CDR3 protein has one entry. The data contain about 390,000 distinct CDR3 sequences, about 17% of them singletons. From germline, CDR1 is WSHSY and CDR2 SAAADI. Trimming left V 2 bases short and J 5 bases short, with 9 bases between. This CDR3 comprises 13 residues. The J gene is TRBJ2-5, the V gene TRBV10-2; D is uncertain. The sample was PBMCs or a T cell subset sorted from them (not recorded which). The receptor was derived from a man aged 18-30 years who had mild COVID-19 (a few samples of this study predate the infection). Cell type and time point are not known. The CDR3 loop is CASSETWTETQYF. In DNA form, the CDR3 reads TGCGCCAGCAGTGAGACCTGGACGGAGACCCAGTACTTC.